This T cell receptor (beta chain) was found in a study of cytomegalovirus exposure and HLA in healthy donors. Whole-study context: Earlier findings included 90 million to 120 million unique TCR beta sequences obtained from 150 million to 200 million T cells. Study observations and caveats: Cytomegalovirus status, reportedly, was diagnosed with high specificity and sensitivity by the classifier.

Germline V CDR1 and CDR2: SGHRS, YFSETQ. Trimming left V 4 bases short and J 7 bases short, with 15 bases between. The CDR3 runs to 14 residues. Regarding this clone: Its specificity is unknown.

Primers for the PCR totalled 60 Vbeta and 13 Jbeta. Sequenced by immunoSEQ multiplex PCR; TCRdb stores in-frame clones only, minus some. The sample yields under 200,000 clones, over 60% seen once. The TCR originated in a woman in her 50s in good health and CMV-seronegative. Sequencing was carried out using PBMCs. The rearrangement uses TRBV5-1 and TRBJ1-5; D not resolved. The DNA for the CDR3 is TGCGCCAGCAGCCCGGGCGGGTTTCGGCAGCCCCAGCATTTT. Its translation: CASSPGGFRQPQHF.